This T cell receptor beta chain was captured in a study of T cells expressing NK-cell markers (TCRdb year 2020). Regarding the complete study: Three sorted T-cell subsets (CD3+CD56+NKG2C+, CD3+CD56+NKG2C- and CD3+CD56-NKG2C+) from about 8 donors had their TCR beta-chain repertoires profiled. Of the eight sequenced donors, seven were found to be HCMV-seropositive and one was found to be HCMV-seronegative. The eight sequenced donors were randomly selected healthy volunteers, three men and five women. Illumina HiSeq 2000/2500, MiSeq or NextSeq was used to sequence libraries as 2 x 150 bp reads. General study outcomes and caveats: Whether the expanded NKG2C-expressing T cell clones were specific for HCMV antigens was left unclear. For five or six donors, the dominant CD3+CD56+NKG2C+ clonotypes were among the top 10 CD8+ clonotypes and accounted for roughly 1.0-7.5% of CD8+ T cells. Those dominant clonotypes were again the most abundant among CD3+CD56-NKG2C+ cells in a handful of donors, at about 25-65%.

From the cysteine through the phenylalanine, the CDR3 covers 17 amino acids. The nucleotide record is missing. In regard to this clonotype: Its binding antigen is unknown.

To determine HCMV serostatus, a commercial ELISA kit was used to detect HCMV-specific IgG in serum. Peripheral blood mononuclear cells were isolated from blood by Ficoll density gradient centrifugation. TCRdb shows the sequencer as Illumina HiSeq 2000. TCR beta cDNA libraries were prepared using 5'RACE template switching, which introduced a universal primer site and unique molecular identifiers. cDNA synthesis was primed from the TCR beta constant segment, followed by two successive PCR amplification steps. Per the original workflow: MIGEC handled demultiplexing of the reads and grouping by UMI, while MiTCR was used to assemble and quantify clonotypes. To remove erroneous sequences, TCR cDNA sequences were retained only when supported by two or more reads. The tcR package was used for downstream repertoire analysis, with clonotypes matched between fractions based on CDR3 nucleotide sequence plus V segment. VDJmatch was used to annotate antigen specificity against VDJdb, with one amino acid substitution allowed in CDR3. The reads underwent TCRdb reprocessing, giving one record for each CDR3 protein sequence and no DNA. The V and J calls were determined by TCRdb, not by the authors. The data table for this sample lists over 150,000 distinct CDR3 sequences. The ten biggest clones cover 20% of the sample.

This TCR was recovered from a man between 18 and 69 years old in good health. The sample was blood T cells: a sorted CD56 or NKG2C T cell subset, CD4+ or CD8+ T cells, or bulk PBMC T cells (not recorded which). The chain uses TRBV12-3 or TRBV12-4 and TRBJ2-3; the D gene TCRdb calls, TRBD1, cannot be checked with no DNA. The encoded CDR3 is CASSFPPVGLSTDTQYF.